This T cell receptor beta chain was captured in a study of early T cells in non-severe SARS-CoV-2 infection. Study-wide context: Chains stayed unpaired after sequencing of bulk RNA from unsorted whole blood. Study findings and constraints: The matching step, a VDJdb search, favored anti-spike CD8 responses and missed private and CD4 specificities.

Attachment of unique molecular identifiers to individual cDNA molecules was performed. TCRdb reanalysed the 5' RACE reads using MiXCR and keeps one entry per CDR3 protein. The data hold approximately 69,000 distinct CDR3 sequences, with 12% observed a single time. This clonotype was seen a few times. The antigen is undetermined. Germline-derived CDR1 and CDR2 are DFQATT and SNEGSKA (reference sequence). V lost 2 bases, J lost 5 bases, and 19 bases lay in between. This CDR3 spans 16 amino acids. The origin of this receptor is an adult who was a healthcare worker with PCR-confirmed SARS-CoV-2 infection or an uninfected control (not recorded which). This rearrangement joins TRBV20-1 to TRBJ2-4, with D possibly matching TRBD2 (6 bases). The input for sequencing was whole blood, taken at baseline. The CDR3 loop reads CSARPTGTLWENIQYF. In DNA form, the CDR3 reads TGCAGTGCTAGACCCACCGGGACTCTCTGGGAAAACATTCAGTACTTC.